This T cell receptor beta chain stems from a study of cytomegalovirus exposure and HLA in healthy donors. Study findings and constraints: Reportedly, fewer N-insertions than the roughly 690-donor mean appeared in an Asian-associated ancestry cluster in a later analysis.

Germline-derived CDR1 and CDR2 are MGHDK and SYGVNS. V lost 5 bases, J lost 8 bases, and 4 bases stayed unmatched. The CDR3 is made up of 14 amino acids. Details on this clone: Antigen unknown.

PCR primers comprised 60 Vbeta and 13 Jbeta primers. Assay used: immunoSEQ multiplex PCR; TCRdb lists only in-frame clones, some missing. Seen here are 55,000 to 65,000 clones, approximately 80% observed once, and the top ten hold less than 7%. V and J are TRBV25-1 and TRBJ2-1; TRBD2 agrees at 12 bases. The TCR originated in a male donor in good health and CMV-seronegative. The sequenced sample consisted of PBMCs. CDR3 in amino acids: CASSSSGGADEQFF. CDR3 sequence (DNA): TGTGCCAGCAGTTCTAGCGGGGGGGCCGATGAGCAGTTCTTC. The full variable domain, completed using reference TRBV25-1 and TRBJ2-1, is EADIYQTPRYLVIGTGKKITLECSQTMGHDKMYWYQQDPGMELHLIHYSYGVNSTEKGDLSSESTVSRIRTEHFPLTLESARPSHTSQYLCASSSSGGADEQFFGPGTRLTVL.